A selection of T cell receptor beta chains follows, all from one sample in a study of monozygotic twins with inflammatory bowel disease. TCRdb reprocessed the 5' RACE reads, keeping one entry per CDR3 protein, no DNA. The sample table includes approximately 400,000 distinct CDR3 sequences. Sequenced input: blood. Every receptor here comes from a human donor with ulcerative colitis or Crohn's disease, or a healthy co-twin of an affected twin (not recorded which). The CDR3 runs from the conserved cysteine through the conserved F or W. The order of the fields is V gene, J gene, CDR3 protein.

TRBV27	TRBJ1-2	CARSTTSGNGNYGYTF
TRBV12-3/TRBV12-4	TRBJ1-1	CASTGQGWNTEAFF
TRBV2	TRBJ2-1	CASSGWLALKNEQFF
TRBV5-1	TRBJ2-7	CASSLVVAGATSYEQYF
TRBV27	TRBJ2-7	CASSLVASGGYEQYF
TRBV3-1	TRBJ2-7	CASSQASYEQYF
TRBV27	TRBJ2-1	CASSPPLGRGVYNEQFF
TRBV11-1	TRBJ2-4	CASSPWVGVLLAKNIQYF
TRBV24-1	TRBJ2-2	CATSVAGGPSRYTGELFF
TRBV6-5	TRBJ2-1	CASSYYWTSGNEQFF
TRBV2	TRBJ2-4	CASSVVLAGATLAKNIQYF
TRBV6-2/TRBV6-3	TRBJ2-2	CASSYVGTKVSAGELFF
TRBV3-1	TRBJ1-2	CASSQGGHPQRGYTF
TRBV5-5	TRBJ1-2	CASSLLEQGSYGYTF
TRBV18	TRBJ2-7	CASSPRLTDSYEQYF
TRBV7-9	TRBJ1-6	CASSLSGTTNSPLHF
TRBV6-2/TRBV6-3	TRBJ1-2	CASSTVGGYTF